This T cell receptor (beta chain) originates from a study of PD-1 blockade in classical Hodgkin lymphoma. Each patient relapsed following autologous stem cell transplantation, and prior brentuximab vedotin exposure differed. Of note for this clone: The antigen is not known.

V shed 2 bases and J 5 bases; nucleotides not matched to a gene: 8. The CDR3 length is 16 residues. The germline gives CDR1 KGHSH, CDR2 LQKENI. Study findings and constraints: CD4+ but not CD8+ TCR diversity rose significantly by C4D1.

The protocol was immunoSEQ multiplex PCR, while the TCRdb copy is restricted to in-frame clones and leaves out a portion. The data show 45,000 to 55,000 clones, approximately 84% seen once. This sample comprised peripheral blood mononuclear cells (PBMCs), obtained at baseline. This TCR derives from a human donor with classical Hodgkin lymphoma. The chain employs TRBV18 and TRBJ1-3; 8 bases fit TRBD1. Written as DNA, the CDR3 is TGTGCCAGCTCACCAAATTTTCAGGGGGCGAGAAACACCATATATTTT. Its protein is CASSPNFQGARNTIYF.